The 32 T cell receptor beta chains below all came from one sample that was sequenced in a study of CD8 T cells in Susac syndrome (dated by TCRdb to between 2017 and 2020). The library came from the immunoSEQ multiplex PCR assay. RNA was extracted using the RNeasy kit, and about 0.5 to 1 microgram was reverse transcribed with random hexamers. The public reads were reprocessed in TCRdb via fastp at Q25 and MiXCR, keeping in-frame beta chains. A single entry per CDR3 protein holds the most common genes and DNA from its merged rows. The sample table shows 100,000 to 150,000 distinct CDR3 sequences, and about 95% are seen once. Together, the top ten hold about 0.2% of the sample. Sequencing used CD8+ T cells from PBMCs. The receptors were sampled from a human donor with Susac syndrome.

This sequence joins TRBV7-2 and TRBJ2-7; D unclear. V dropped 1 base and J dropped 2 bases, with 12 bases sitting between them. Germline V gene lookup returns CDR1 SGHTA and CDR2 FQGNSA. The CDR3 runs 15 residues. CDR3 DNA: TGTGCCAGCAGCTTAGAAGGTCGGATCACCTACGAGCAGTACTTC. Amino acids: CASSLEGRITYEQYF.

A single count supports this clonotype. The chain recombines TRBV20-1 with TRBJ1-5, with TRBD1 matching over 7 bases. The trim removed 4 bases at V and 7 bases at J, leaving 16 bases unmatched. The germline V gene encodes CDR1 DFQATT and CDR2 SNEGSKA (reference sequence). This CDR3 comprises 16 residues. CDR3 region: CSANVFEQGDGQPQHF. Here the CDR3 DNA reads TGCAGTGCTAATGTGTTTGAGCAGGGGGACGGCCAGCCCCAGCATTTT.

This sequence joins TRBV9 and TRBJ1-5; 7 bases align to TRBD1. V shed 0 bases and J 5 bases; nucleotides not matched to a gene: 5. Germline V gene sequence: CDR1 SGDLS, CDR2 YYNGEE. The CDR3 length is 15 residues. This CDR3 reads CASSVEGALDQPQHF. In DNA, the CDR3 is TGTGCCAGCAGCGTAGAGGGGGCTTTGGATCAGCCCCAGCATTTT.

This chain links TRBV6-6 with TRBJ1-5; D call uncertain. CDR1 MNHNY and CDR2 SVGAGI come from the germline V gene (reference sequence). The CDR3 sequence is 12 residues long. The V and J ends lost 4 bases and 7 bases respectively, with 8 bases between them. DNA of the CDR3: TGTGCCAGCAGTTCCCCCTCGCAGCCCCAGCATTTT. Amino acids: CASSSPSQPQHF.

V is TRBV7-9 and J is TRBJ2-1; TRBD2 agrees at 11 bases. Trimming removed 5 bases from V and 4 bases from J; junction bases left unmatched: 10. Per the germline V gene, CDR1 is SEHNR and CDR2 is FQNEAQ (reference sequence). The CDR3 loop spans 17 amino acids. The CDR3 region has the DNA TGTGCCAGCAGCCCACCATCACTAGCGGGAGTATACAATGAGCAGTTCTTC. Its translation is CASSPPSLAGVYNEQFF.

This clonotype was counted a single time. The gene calls are TRBV6-2 or TRBV6-3 and TRBJ1-1; D is undetermined. This CDR3 comprises 17 residues. The germline V and J ends were trimmed by 0 bases and 0 bases, with 14 bases remaining between them. The germline V gene encodes CDR1 MNHEY and CDR2 SVGEGT. CDR3 coding DNA: TGTGCCAGCAGTTACTCCACCAGGATATTCATGAACACTGAAGCTTTCTTT. It specifies CASSYSTRIFMNTEAFF.

The chain has TRBV30 and TRBJ2-7; 7 nucleotides match TRBD2. The germline V gene encodes CDR1 GTSNPN and CDR2 SVGIG (reference sequence). V lost 3 bases to trimming and J lost 3 bases; unmatched junction nucleotides: 8. This CDR3 is built from 14 residues. This CDR3 is CAWSAFGGSYEQYF. CDR3 DNA: TGTGCCTGGAGCGCATTTGGCGGGAGCTACGAGCAGTACTTC.

J is TRBJ1-2 and V is TRBV5-4; perhaps TRBD1 as D (5 bases). V dropped 2 bases and J dropped 8 bases, with 16 bases sitting between them. CDR1 and CDR2 from the germline V gene are SGHNT and YYREEE (reference sequence). CDR3 length equals 14 residues. The CDR3 DNA reads TGTGCCAGCAGCTTAGGGGTAGGAGTGCGGGGCTACACCTTC. It translates to CASSLGVGVRGYTF. Full variable domain (remainder filled in from reference TRBV5-4 and TRBJ1-2): ETGVTQSPTHLIKTRGQQVTLRCSSQSGHNTVSWYQQALGQGPQFIFQYYREEENGRGNFPPRFSGLQFPNYSSELNVNALELDDSALYLCASSLGVGVRGYTFGSGTRLTVV.

The chain is built from TRBV12-3 or TRBV12-4 and TRBJ2-3; possibly TRBD2 for D (6 bases). Trimming shortened V by 3 bases and J by 0 bases, and 10 bases separated the two germline ends. The CDR3 sequence is 15 residues long. The CDR3 nucleotides are TGTGCCAGCAGTTTCTACGCGGGAAGCACAGATACGCAGTATTTT. Translation gives CASSFYAGSTDTQYF.

The chain is built from TRBV1 and TRBJ1-5; TRBD1 was called by the table and not checked on the DNA. TRBV1 represents a pseudogene. CDR3 length: 17 residues. The chain's CDR3 is CTSSQPLVLHSNQPQHF. The CDR3 DNA reads as TGCACCAGCAGCCAACCCCTCGTTCTGCATAGCAATCAGCCCCAGCATTTT.

The chain employs TRBV6-2 or TRBV6-3 and TRBJ2-2; D might be TRBD1 (6 bases). V lost 6 bases and J lost 3, with 17 bases in between. The CDR3 totals 16 residues. CDR1 is MNHEY and CDR2 is SVGEGT in the germline V gene. DNA for the CDR3: TGTGCCAGCAGCCCTACCGAGGACAGACACACCGGGGAGCTGTTTTTT. This encodes CASSPTEDRHTGELFF.

The V and J genes are TRBV27 and TRBJ2-7; 7 nucleotides match TRBD1. CDR1 is MNHEY and CDR2 is SMNVEV in the germline V gene (reference sequence). The CDR3 length is 12 residues. Losses at the gene ends were 5 bases for V and 4 bases for J; bases not matched to a gene: 2. CDR3 sequence: CASSKTGYEQYF. The CDR3, as DNA: TGTGCCAGCAGTAAGACAGGGTACGAGCAGTACTTC.

The genes are TRBV7-8 and TRBJ2-4, with 9 bases that match TRBD2. This CDR3 comprises 16 residues. Trimming cost V 5 bases and J 9 bases; bases outside gene matches: 14. The V gene's germline CDR1 is SGHVS and CDR2 FQNEAQ. The CDR3 is CASSLEGGRAWGIQYF. CDR3 in DNA: TGTGCCAGCAGCCTCGAGGGCGGGAGGGCCTGGGGCATTCAGTACTTC.

CDR3 in DNA: TGTGCCAGCAGCTTGTGGACAAGACCTAGGACCCAGTACTTC. This encodes CASSLWTRPRTQYF. The rearrangement links TRBV5-6 to TRBJ2-5, with D perhaps TRBD1 (5 bases). Deletions cut 1 base from V and 7 bases from J, with 14 bases between. Germline V gene lookup returns CDR1 SGHDT and CDR2 YYEEEE. The CDR3 length is 14 residues.

The J gene is TRBJ1-2, the V gene TRBV7-9, with TRBD1 as a possible D gene (5 bases). CDR3 length: 13 amino acids. Germline V gene data show CDR1 as SEHNR and CDR2 as FQNEAQ (reference sequence). V lost 7 bases, J lost 7 bases, and 16 bases lay in between. The DNA of the CDR3 is TGTGCCAGCACCGTCGGGACTGCGATTGGCTACACCTTC. Its protein is CASTVGTAIGYTF.

This chain connects TRBV7-2 to TRBJ2-7; D is uncertain. There are 11 residues in the CDR3. V gave up 9 bases and J gave up 1 base, with 7 bases separating them. In germline, CDR1 is SGHTA, CDR2 FQGNSA. CDR3 sequence: CASSLSYEQYF. The CDR3 DNA follows: TGTGCCAGTAGTCTTTCCTACGAGCAGTACTTC.

Here the CDR3 reads CASSGGPNNEQFF. The CDR3 coding sequence is TGTGCCAGCAGTGGGGGTCCTAACAATGAGCAGTTCTTC. The V gene is TRBV6-2 or TRBV6-3, the J gene TRBJ2-1; TRBD1 or TRBD2 may be the D gene (5 bases each). The CDR3 sequence is 13 residues long. Germline V lookup: CDR1 MNHEY, CDR2 SVGEGT. Trimming cost V 5 bases and J 5 bases, with 10 bases left between them.

This clonotype has just one count. V and J are TRBV6-2 or TRBV6-3 and TRBJ2-1, with D unresolved. In germline, CDR1 is MNHEY, CDR2 SVGEGT. The CDR3 length is 13 residues. The ends were cut back, 3 bases at V and 1 base at J, with 4 bases in the middle. Written as DNA, the CDR3 is TGTGCCAGCAGTTATTTGTCCTACAATGAGCAGTTCTTC. Translated: CASSYLSYNEQFF.

The CDR3 is CASSPTGRSYWNEQFF. Written as DNA, the CDR3 is TGTGCCAGCAGCCCGACCGGGCGGTCTTATTGGAATGAGCAGTTCTTC. The chain employs TRBV9 and TRBJ2-1; D is undetermined. This CDR3 spans 16 amino acids. Trimming stripped 4 bases from V and 7 bases from J, with 21 bases between. Germline-derived CDR1 and CDR2 are SGDLS and YYNGEE.

The DNA of the CDR3 is TGTGCCAGCAGTCCAACCGGGACAGCGACTAGCACAGATACGCAGTATTTT. It specifies CASSPTGTATSTDTQYF. The J gene is TRBJ2-3, the V gene TRBV28; TRBD1 aligns across 7 bases. This CDR3 region has 17 residues. J gave up 0 bases and V 5 bases, and 11 bases lay outside the gene matches. Germline V gene data show CDR1 as MDHEN and CDR2 as SYDVKM.

The CDR3 DNA reads TGTGCCAGCAGTGAAAGCAGACAGGGTTCGCGTTCACCCCTCCACTTT. This codes for CASSESRQGSRSPLHF. The V call is TRBV25-1, the J call TRBJ1-6, with TRBD1 matching 7 bases. Germline CDR1 MGHDK, CDR2 SYGVNS. There are 16 residues in the CDR3. With V trimmed by 2 bases and J by 9 bases, 10 bases remained unmatched.

Comment on this clonotype: One end of the junction varies from germline; a read error may be responsible. This chain joins TRBV7-7 and TRBJ2-5; 8 bases are a match to TRBD2. Germline CDR1 is SSHAT and CDR2 is FNYEAQ (reference sequence). The CDR3 runs 15 residues. CDR3 region: CASSLESGSLETQYF. Written as DNA, the CDR3 is TGTGCTAGCAGCTTAGAAAGCGGGAGTTTGGAGACCCAGTACTTC.

The V and J genes are TRBV29-1 and TRBJ2-7, with D uncertain. This CDR3 is 14 amino acids long. Germline V gene sequence: CDR1 SQVTM, CDR2 ANQGSEA. Trimming pared 4 bases from V and 0 bases from J, leaving 13 bases between. In DNA, the CDR3 is TGCAGCGTTGTTTTAAGGGCCAGCTCCTACGAGCAGTACTTC. The encoded protein is CSVVLRASSYEQYF.

The CDR3 DNA reads TGTGCCAGCAGCGTAGCGGGGCGGAACACAGATACGCAGTATTTT. It specifies CASSVAGRNTDTQYF. The genes are TRBV9 and TRBJ2-3, with D possibly being TRBD1 or TRBD2 (5 bases each). Trimming pared 0 bases from V and 2 bases from J, leaving 10 bases between. The CDR3 runs to 15 residues. Germline-derived CDR1 and CDR2 are SGDLS and YYNGEE.

V and J are TRBV7-9 and TRBJ1-4; 7 nucleotides agree with TRBD1. This CDR3 is built from 14 residues. With 5 bases clipped from V and 4 bases from J, the junction kept 4 bases outside the gene matches. From germline, CDR1 is SEHNR and CDR2 FQNEAQ (reference sequence). CDR3 in DNA: TGTGCCAGCAGCGAACAGGGGATTAATGAAAAACTGTTTTTT. Amino acids: CASSEQGINEKLFF.

The CDR3 protein is CASGPAGGTGEQYF. CDR3 nucleotides: TGTGCTAGTGGTCCCGCGGGGGGTACGGGAGAGCAGTACTTC. The gene calls are TRBV12-5 and TRBJ2-7; 8 positions match TRBD2. The germline CDR1 and CDR2 sequences are LGHNT and FRNRAP. The CDR3 loop spans 14 amino acids. The J segment lost 7 bases and the V segment lost 5 bases, leaving 10 bases of the junction unmatched. The full variable domain, with the rest looked up from reference TRBV12-5 and TRBJ2-7, is DARVTQTPRHKVTEMGQEVTMRCQPILGHNTVFWYRQTMMQGLELLAYFRNRAPLDDSGMPKDRFSAEMPDATLATLKIQPSEPRDSAVYFCASGPAGGTGEQYFGPGTRLTVT.

This clonotype was observed a handful of times. The chain carries TRBV7-2 and TRBJ2-5; D call uncertain. The CDR3 extends over 13 amino acids. Germline V gene data show CDR1 as SGHTA and CDR2 as FQGNSA. The ends were cut back, 5 bases at V and 5 bases at J, with 12 bases in the middle. The CDR3 DNA is TGTGCCAGCAGCCTATACTTGCGGGAGACCCAGTACTTC. Its translation is CASSLYLRETQYF.

This clonotype was detected once. The rearrangement joins TRBV7-8 to TRBJ2-7, with D tentatively TRBD1 (6 bases). Germline V gene data show CDR1 as SGHVS and CDR2 as FQNEAQ. The CDR3 totals 15 residues. The ends were cut back, 1 base at V and 4 bases at J, with 14 bases in the middle. This CDR3 is CASSLVGGQNYEQYF. CDR3 bases: TGTGCCAGCAGCTTAGTAGGAGGACAGAATTACGAGCAGTACTTC.

The chain couples TRBV2 to TRBJ1-2; D is perhaps TRBD1 (5 bases). Germline V gives CDR1 SNHLY, CDR2 FYNNEI. The CDR3 has 14 residues. V lost 7 bases, J lost 4 bases, and 16 bases lay in between. CDR3 in amino acids: CASTESDSSYGYTF. The CDR3 DNA follows: TGTGCCAGCACCGAGAGTGACAGTTCCTATGGCTACACCTTC.

The chain carries TRBV9 and TRBJ1-1, with 7 bases that match TRBD1. This CDR3 is built from 15 residues. J was trimmed by 4 bases and V by 6 bases; bases with no gene match: 12. CDR1 and CDR2 (germline): SGDLS, YYNGEE. The DNA of the CDR3 is TGTGCCAGCACCTTCGCGGAGGCAGGGGGCACTGAAGCTTTCTTT. This codes for CASTFAEAGGTEAFF.

This chain connects TRBV4-2 to TRBJ2-7, with 9 bases identical to TRBD2. This CDR3 has 18 amino acids. Germline V gives CDR1 LGHNA, CDR2 YNFKEQ. Trimming at V came to 1 base and at J to 1 base, leaving 11 bases not matched to a gene. The CDR3 reads CASSQAPVMREGSYEQYF. The CDR3 DNA follows: TGTGCCAGCAGCCAAGCTCCAGTTATGCGGGAGGGTTCCTACGAGCAGTACTTC.

This rearrangement joins TRBV20-1 to TRBJ2-5; TRBD1 matches at 8 bases. Germline V CDR1 and CDR2: DFQATT, SNEGSKA (reference sequence). The junction had 2 bases not matched to a gene; V was cut back by 5 bases and J by 0 bases. CDR3 length: 13 residues. Written as DNA, the CDR3 is TGCAGTGCTGGGACAGGCTACCAAGAGACCCAGTACTTC. Translation gives CSAGTGYQETQYF.